One and the same sample provided the 21 T cell receptor beta chains below, sequenced in a study of T cell repertoires and Cas9 in healthy adults. Profiling relied on immunoSEQ multiplex PCR, and the TCRdb table lists in-frame clones only, not all of them. In the table there are 11,000 to 15,000 clones, approximately 89% of which are singletons. Sequencing was performed on Tregs (CD4+, CD25+, CD127-, CD137-, CD154-) from PBMCs; culture status not recorded. These TCRs come from a human donor in good health.

Details on this clone: Compared with germline, one end of the junction differs, possibly owing to a read error. The chain joins TRBV25-1 to TRBJ2-7; TRBD1 matches at 9 bases. The CDR3 spans 16 residues. The germline V gene has CDR1 MGHDK and CDR2 SYGVNS. Here the CDR3 DNA reads TGTGCCAGCAGCCCTTCCGGGACAGGGATTCCCTACGGGCAGTACTTC. Translating gives CASSPSGTGIPYGQYF.

The V and J genes are TRBV7-9 and TRBJ2-7; D gene uncertain. Looked up from germline, CDR1 is SEHNR and CDR2 is FQNEAQ (reference sequence). The CDR3 has 13 amino acids. Trimming stripped 7 bases from V and 2 bases from J, with 12 bases between. The CDR3 nucleotides are TGTGCCAGCACCCCGTCAGGTCCCTACGAGCAGTACTTC. The encoded protein is CASTPSGPYEQYF. Full variable domain (remainder filled in from reference TRBV7-9 and TRBJ2-7): DTGVSQNPRHKITKRGQNVTFRCDPISEHNRLYWYRQTLGQGPEFLTYFQNEAQLEKSRLLSDRFSAERPKGSFSTLEIQRTEQGDSAMYLCASTPSGPYEQYFGPGTRLTVT.

This sequence joins TRBV2 and TRBJ1-1; D is unclear. Per the germline V gene, CDR1 is SNHLY and CDR2 is FYNNEI. The ends were cut back, 6 bases at V and 1 base at J, with 3 bases in the middle. The CDR3 covers 11 residues. For the CDR3, the DNA is TGTGCCAGCAGCCAGAACACTGAAGCTTTCTTT. Its protein is CASSQNTEAFF.

The chain's CDR3 is CASSPSGTGIPYEQYF. The CDR3 DNA sequence: TGTGCCAGCAGCCCTTCCGGGACAGGGATTCCCTACGAGCAGTACTTC. The chain couples TRBV25-1 to TRBJ2-7; TRBD1 agrees at 9 bases. The length of the CDR3 is 16 residues. Germline V lookup: CDR1 MGHDK, CDR2 SYGVNS. V lost 6 bases, J lost 2 bases, and 11 bases stayed unmatched.

The V call is TRBV9, the J call TRBJ1-2; D gene uncertain. V was pared by 2 bases and J by 4 bases, with 6 bases between. The germline V gene has CDR1 SGDLS and CDR2 YYNGEE. The CDR3 length is 12 residues. In DNA form, the CDR3 reads TGTGCCAGCAGCGTCCCTTCCTATGGCTACACCTTC. Translated: CASSVPSYGYTF.

The gene calls are TRBV6-1 and TRBJ2-2; TRBD2 is a possible D gene (6 bases). The ends were cut back, 8 bases at V and 4 bases at J, with 14 bases in the middle. Germline loops: CDR1 MNHNS, CDR2 SASEGT. There are 14 residues in the CDR3. CDR3 in amino acids: CASHFGGVTGELFF. The CDR3 DNA is TGTGCCAGCCACTTCGGGGGAGTCACCGGGGAGCTGTTTTTT.

The chain employs TRBV5-5 and TRBJ2-3; a weak D match, TRBD1 (6 bases). Germline V gives CDR1 SGHKS, CDR2 YYEKEE (reference sequence). This CDR3 has 15 residues. V gave up 2 bases and J gave up 1 base, with 11 bases separating them. The CDR3 reads CASSLWTVRTDTQYF. The CDR3 coding sequence is TGTGCCAGCAGCTTATGGACAGTGCGCACAGATACGCAGTATTTT.

This sequence joins TRBV7-3 and TRBJ2-1, with 11 bases aligning to TRBD2. Trimming cost V 5 bases and J 6 bases; bases outside gene matches: 6. Germline assignment: CDR1 SGHTA and CDR2 FQGTGA. The CDR3 is made up of 15 amino acids. CDR3 loop: CASSALAGVGNEQFF. The CDR3 nucleotides read TGTGCCAGCAGCGCACTAGCGGGAGTAGGCAATGAGCAGTTCTTC.

CDR3 amino acids: CASSPSYLGEQYV. The CDR3 bases are TGTGCCAGCAGCCCCTCATATTTAGGGGAGCAGTACGTC. V gene TRBV7-8 combines with J gene TRBJ2-7; D remains unclear. Looked up from germline, CDR1 is SGHVS and CDR2 is FQNEAQ. V was shortened by 5 bases and J by 7 bases, with 15 bases between the two germline ends. The length of the CDR3 is 13 residues.

The V and J genes are TRBV10-3 and TRBJ1-2; 8 nucleotides line up with TRBD1. Germline V gene data show CDR1 as ENHRY and CDR2 as SYGVKD. CDR3 size: 13 residues. Unmatched junction bases numbered 8, after V lost 10 bases and J lost 4 bases. The CDR3 spells CATSGGSGYGYTF. For the CDR3, the DNA is TGTGCCACCTCAGGGGGCTCTGGCTATGGCTACACCTTC.

The J gene is TRBJ2-5, the V gene TRBV28, with 10 bases aligning to TRBD2. The V and J ends lost 3 bases and 4 bases, in that order; junction bases with no gene match: 11. The CDR3 has 17 amino acids. From germline, CDR1 is MDHEN and CDR2 SYDVKM. CDR3 DNA sequence: TGTGCCAGCAGTTTTCCTAGCGGGAGAAAAAGAAGAGAGACCCAGTACTTC. As protein: CASSFPSGRKRRETQYF.

This rearrangement joins TRBV29-1 to TRBJ1-1, with a possible D match to TRBD1 (6 bases). CDR1 is SQVTM and CDR2 is ANQGSEA in the germline V gene. The CDR3 consists of 13 residues. The V end was cut by 4 bases, the J end by 4 bases, with 13 bases between. The CDR3 DNA sequence: TGCAGCGTTGGACAGGCTTCAGGCACTGAAGCTTTCTTT. Its translation is CSVGQASGTEAFF.

The rearrangement joins TRBV4-3 to TRBJ1-2, with D tentatively TRBD1 (5 bases). The CDR3 sequence is 14 residues long. Germline V CDR1 and CDR2: LGHNA, YSLEER. Trimming stripped 2 bases from V and 0 bases from J, with 7 bases between. This CDR3 reads CASSQSTANYGYTF. The CDR3 nucleotides are TGCGCCAGCAGCCAATCGACAGCTAACTATGGCTACACCTTC.

This sequence joins TRBV11-3 and TRBJ2-5; D is ambiguous. The CDR3 spans 15 residues. Germline V gene sequence: CDR1 SGHNT, CDR2 YENEEA. The germline V and J ends were trimmed by 1 base and 5 bases, with 14 bases remaining between them. The DNA for the CDR3 is TGTGCCAGCAGCTTAGGCCCCCCTCCCGGGGAGACCCAGTACTTC. Its protein is CASSLGPPPGETQYF.

The gene calls are TRBV18 and TRBJ1-2; D is unresolved. CDR1 is KGHSH and CDR2 is LQKENI in the germline V gene. This CDR3 region has 13 residues. The V and J ends lost 5 bases and 0 bases respectively, with 7 bases between them. The CDR3 here is CASSVGPNYGYTF. As DNA, the CDR3 is TGTGCCAGCTCAGTCGGGCCTAACTATGGCTACACCTTC. Full variable domain (outside the CDR3, taken from reference TRBV18 and TRBJ1-2): NAGVMQNPRHLVRRRGQEARLRCSPMKGHSHVYWYRQLPEEGLKFMVYLQKENIIDESGMPKERFSAEFPKEGPSILRIQQVVRGDSAAYFCASSVGPNYGYTFGSGTRLTVV.

The J gene is TRBJ1-6, the V gene TRBV19, with TRBD1 as a possible D gene (5 bases). The CDR3 totals 16 residues. The V end was cut by 4 bases, the J end by 4 bases, with 14 bases between. Germline CDR1 reads LNHDA; CDR2 reads SQIVND (reference sequence). CDR3 coding DNA: TGTGCCAGTAGTACAGGGATAGGGGTGTATAATTCACCCCTCCACTTT. This codes for CASSTGIGVYNSPLHF.

This chain joins TRBV27 and TRBJ2-7; D ambiguous. In germline, CDR1 is MNHEY, CDR2 SMNVEV (reference sequence). Trimming removed 2 bases from V and 3 bases from J, with 11 bases in between. The CDR3 is 14 residues long. CDR3 residues: CASSLRNSRYEQYF. The CDR3 DNA reads as TGTGCCAGCAGTTTAAGGAACAGCCGCTACGAGCAGTACTTC.

The gene calls are TRBV29-1 and TRBJ1-2, with D possibly matching TRBD1 (6 bases). CDR1 and CDR2 from the germline V gene are SQVTM and ANQGSEA. The V end was cut by 6 bases, the J end by 7 bases, with 18 bases between. This CDR3 has 13 amino acids. In DNA form, the CDR3 reads TGCAGCGTGGCCCGGGACACCGGCCTTGGCTACACCTTC. Protein product: CSVARDTGLGYTF. The variable domain in full, with the rest retrieved from reference TRBV29-1 and TRBJ1-2, is SAVISQKPSRDICQRGTSLTIQCQVDSQVTMMFWYRQQPGQSLTLIATANQGSEATYESGFVIDKFPISRPNLTFSTLTVSNMSPEDSSIYLCSVARDTGLGYTFGSGTRLTVV.

V gene TRBV19 combines with J gene TRBJ1-2, with 7 bases fitting TRBD1. The CDR3 has 16 residues. The junction had 11 bases not matched to a gene; V was cut back by 5 bases and J by 2 bases. The germline V gene has CDR1 LNHDA and CDR2 SQIVND (reference sequence). The CDR3 DNA reads as TGTGCCAGTAGTTCCCGACAGGGCCGGGAGAACTATGGCTACACCTTC. Translating gives CASSSRQGRENYGYTF.

This clone was seen a single time. The chain joins TRBV5-1 to TRBJ2-1; 7 bases are shared with TRBD2. With 5 bases clipped from V and 0 bases from J, the junction kept 14 bases outside the gene matches. This CDR3 is built from 18 residues. The germline V gene has CDR1 SGHRS and CDR2 YFSETQ. This chain's CDR3 is CASSNGGSGMSSYNEQFF. The CDR3 DNA reads as TGCGCCAGCAGTAACGGGGGGTCGGGTATGAGCTCCTACAATGAGCAGTTCTTC.

The genes are TRBV28 and TRBJ2-5, with 7 bases identical to TRBD1. Germline loops: CDR1 MDHEN, CDR2 SYDVKM. The ends lost 2 bases at V and 11 bases at J; junction bases unmatched: 5. The CDR3 totals 12 residues. CDR3 DNA: TGTGCCAGCAGTTTAGCAGGGGGAATTCAGTACTTC. Encoded protein: CASSLAGGIQYF.